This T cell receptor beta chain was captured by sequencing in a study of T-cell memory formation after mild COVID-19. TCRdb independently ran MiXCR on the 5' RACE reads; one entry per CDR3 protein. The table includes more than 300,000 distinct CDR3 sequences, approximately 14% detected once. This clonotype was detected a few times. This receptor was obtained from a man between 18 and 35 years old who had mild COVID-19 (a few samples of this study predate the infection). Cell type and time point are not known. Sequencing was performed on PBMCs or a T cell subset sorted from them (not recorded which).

CDR3 sequence (DNA): TGTGCCAGCAGCTTAAGGACTAGCCCAGAGACCCAGTACTTC. As protein: CASSLRTSPETQYF. V is TRBV7-2 and J is TRBJ2-5; 8 bases are shared with TRBD2. After removal of 2 bases from V and 4 bases from J, the junction contained 3 bases not matched to a gene. CDR1 and CDR2 from the germline V gene are SGHTA and FQGNSA. The CDR3 spans 14 residues. The full variable domain, with the rest looked up from reference TRBV7-2 and TRBJ2-5, is GAGVSQSPSNKVTEKGKDVELRCDPISGHTALYWYRQSLGQGLEFLIYFQGNSAPDKSGLPSDRFSAERTGGSVSTLTIQRTQQEDSAVYLCASSLRTSPETQYFGPGTRLLVL.